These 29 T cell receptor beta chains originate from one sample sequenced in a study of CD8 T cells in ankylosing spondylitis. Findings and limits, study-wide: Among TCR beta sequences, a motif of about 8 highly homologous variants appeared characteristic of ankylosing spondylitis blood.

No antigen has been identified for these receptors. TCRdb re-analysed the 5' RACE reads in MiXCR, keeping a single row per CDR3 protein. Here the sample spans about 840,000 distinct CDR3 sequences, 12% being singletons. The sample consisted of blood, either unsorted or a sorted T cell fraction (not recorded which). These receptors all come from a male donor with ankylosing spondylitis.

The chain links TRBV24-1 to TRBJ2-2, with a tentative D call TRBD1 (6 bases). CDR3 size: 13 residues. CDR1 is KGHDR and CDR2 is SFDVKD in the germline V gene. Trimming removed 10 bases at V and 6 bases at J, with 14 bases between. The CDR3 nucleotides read TGTGCCACGTCAACAGGGTACGCCGGGGAGCTGTTTTTT. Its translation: CATSTGYAGELFF.

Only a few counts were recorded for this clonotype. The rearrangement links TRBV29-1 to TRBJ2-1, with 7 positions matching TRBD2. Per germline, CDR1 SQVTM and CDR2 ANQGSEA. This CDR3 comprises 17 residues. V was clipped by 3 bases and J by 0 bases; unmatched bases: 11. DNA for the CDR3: TGCAGCGTTGAGGGTCGCGGGAGCTCAGGCTCCTACAATGAGCAGTTCTTC. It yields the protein CSVEGRGSSGSYNEQFF.

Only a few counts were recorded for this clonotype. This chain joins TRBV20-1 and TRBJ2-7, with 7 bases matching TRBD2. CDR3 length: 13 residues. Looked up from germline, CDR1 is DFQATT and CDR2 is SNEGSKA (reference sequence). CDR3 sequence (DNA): TGCAGAACTAGCGCGCTGAGCTCCTACGAGCAGTACTTC. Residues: CRTSALSSYEQYF.

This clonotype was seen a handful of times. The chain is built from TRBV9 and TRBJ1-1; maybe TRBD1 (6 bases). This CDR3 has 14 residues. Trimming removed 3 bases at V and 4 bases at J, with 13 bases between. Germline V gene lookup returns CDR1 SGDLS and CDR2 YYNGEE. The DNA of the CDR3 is TGTGCCAGCAGCGGCGGCGGGGGCTTCACTGAAGCTTTCTTT. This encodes CASSGGGGFTEAFF.

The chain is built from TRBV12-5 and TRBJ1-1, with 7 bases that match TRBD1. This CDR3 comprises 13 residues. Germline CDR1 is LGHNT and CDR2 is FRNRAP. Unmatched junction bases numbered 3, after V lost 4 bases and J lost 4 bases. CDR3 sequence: CASGSTGVTEAFF. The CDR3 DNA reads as TGTGCTAGTGGTTCAACAGGGGTCACTGAAGCTTTCTTT.

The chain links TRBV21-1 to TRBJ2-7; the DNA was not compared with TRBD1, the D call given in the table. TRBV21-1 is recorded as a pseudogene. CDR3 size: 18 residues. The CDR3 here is CASSKTGPQGRPPYEQYF. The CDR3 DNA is TGTGCCAGCAGCAAAACGGGCCCGCAGGGGAGACCGCCCTACGAGCAGTACTTC.

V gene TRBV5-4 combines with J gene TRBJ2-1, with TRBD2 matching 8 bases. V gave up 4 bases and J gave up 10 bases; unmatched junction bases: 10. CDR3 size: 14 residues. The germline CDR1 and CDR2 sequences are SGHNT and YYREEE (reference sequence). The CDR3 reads CASSPPAIAGEQFF. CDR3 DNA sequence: TGTGCCAGCAGCCCGCCTGCAATAGCGGGGGAGCAGTTCTTC. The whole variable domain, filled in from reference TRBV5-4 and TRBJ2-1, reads ETGVTQSPTHLIKTRGQQVTLRCSSQSGHNTVSWYQQALGQGPQFIFQYYREEENGRGNFPPRFSGLQFPNYSSELNVNALELDDSALYLCASSPPAIAGEQFFGPGTRLTVL.

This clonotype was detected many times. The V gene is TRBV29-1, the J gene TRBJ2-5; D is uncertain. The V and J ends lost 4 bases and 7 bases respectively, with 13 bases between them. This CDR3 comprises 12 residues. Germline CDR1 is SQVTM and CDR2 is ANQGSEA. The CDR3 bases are TGCAGCGTTGTGGCAGCTGAGGTGACCCAGTACTTC. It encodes CSVVAAEVTQYF.

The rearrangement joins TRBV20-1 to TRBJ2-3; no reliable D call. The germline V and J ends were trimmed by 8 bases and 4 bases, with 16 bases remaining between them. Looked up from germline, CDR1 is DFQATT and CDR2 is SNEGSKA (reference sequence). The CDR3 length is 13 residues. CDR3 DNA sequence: TGCAGTCCTGTAAGAGCCTCGGCAGATACGCAGTATTTT. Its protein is CSPVRASADTQYF.

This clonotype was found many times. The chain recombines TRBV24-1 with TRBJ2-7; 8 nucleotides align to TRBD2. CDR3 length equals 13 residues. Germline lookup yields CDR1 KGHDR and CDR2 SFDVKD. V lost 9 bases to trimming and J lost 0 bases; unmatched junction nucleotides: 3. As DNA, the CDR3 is TGTGCCACCGGGGCGGGAGGCTCCTACGAGCAGTACTTC. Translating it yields CATGAGGSYEQYF.

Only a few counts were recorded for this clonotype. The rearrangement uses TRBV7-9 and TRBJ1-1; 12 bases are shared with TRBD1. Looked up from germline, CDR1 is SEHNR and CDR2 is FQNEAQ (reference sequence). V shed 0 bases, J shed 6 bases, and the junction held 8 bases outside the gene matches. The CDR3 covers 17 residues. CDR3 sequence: CASSLAMGQGAIAEAFF. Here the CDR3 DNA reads TGTGCCAGCAGCTTAGCTATGGGACAGGGGGCAATCGCTGAAGCTTTCTTT.

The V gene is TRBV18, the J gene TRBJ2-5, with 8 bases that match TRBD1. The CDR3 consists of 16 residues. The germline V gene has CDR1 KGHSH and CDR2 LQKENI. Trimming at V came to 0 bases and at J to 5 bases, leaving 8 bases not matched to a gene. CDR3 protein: CASSPPGQGWAETQYF. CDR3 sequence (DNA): TGTGCCAGCTCACCACCCGGACAGGGTTGGGCGGAGACCCAGTACTTC.

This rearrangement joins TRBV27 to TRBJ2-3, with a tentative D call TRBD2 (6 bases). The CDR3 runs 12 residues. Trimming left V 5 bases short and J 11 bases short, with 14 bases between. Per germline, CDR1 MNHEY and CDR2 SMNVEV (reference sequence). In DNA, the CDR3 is TGTGCCAGCAGTCCGAGGGACTGGCGGCAGTATTTT. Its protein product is CASSPRDWRQYF.

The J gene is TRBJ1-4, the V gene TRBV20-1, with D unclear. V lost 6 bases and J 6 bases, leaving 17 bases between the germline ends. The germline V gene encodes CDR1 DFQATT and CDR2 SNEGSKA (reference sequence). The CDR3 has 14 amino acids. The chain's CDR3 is CSAGFVGSDEKLFF. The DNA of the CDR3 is TGCAGTGCCGGCTTCGTAGGTTCGGATGAAAAACTGTTTTTT.

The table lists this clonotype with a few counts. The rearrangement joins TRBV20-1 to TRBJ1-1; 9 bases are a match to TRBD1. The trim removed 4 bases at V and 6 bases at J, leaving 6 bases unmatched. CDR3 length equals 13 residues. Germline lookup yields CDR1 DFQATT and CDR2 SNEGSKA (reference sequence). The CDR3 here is CSATGQGGPEAFF. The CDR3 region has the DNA TGCAGTGCTACGGGACAGGGCGGCCCTGAAGCTTTCTTT.

The CDR3 protein is CASSQVSRDIANYGYTF. DNA for the CDR3: TGTGCCAGCAGCCAGGTTTCCCGGGACATCGCTAACTATGGCTACACCTTC. The gene calls are TRBV3-1 and TRBJ1-2, with D perhaps matching TRBD1 (6 bases). The CDR3 has 17 residues. CDR1 is LGHDT, CDR2 YNNKEL, per germline (reference sequence). The ends were cut back, 3 bases at V and 0 bases at J, with 17 bases in the middle.

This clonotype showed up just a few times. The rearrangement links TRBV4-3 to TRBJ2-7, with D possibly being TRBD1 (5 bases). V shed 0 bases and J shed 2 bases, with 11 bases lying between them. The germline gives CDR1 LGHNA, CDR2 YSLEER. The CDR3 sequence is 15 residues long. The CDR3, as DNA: TGCGCCAGCAGCCAAGATGGACATCTCCCCTACGAGCAGTACTTC. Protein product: CASSQDGHLPYEQYF.

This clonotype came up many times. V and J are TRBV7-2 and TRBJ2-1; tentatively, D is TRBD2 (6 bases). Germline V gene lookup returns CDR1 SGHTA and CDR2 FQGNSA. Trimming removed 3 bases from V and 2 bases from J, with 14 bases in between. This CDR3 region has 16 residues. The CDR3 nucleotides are TGTGCCAGCAGCTTCAGCGGGTCCATTACCTACAATGAGCAGTTCTTC. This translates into CASSFSGSITYNEQFF.

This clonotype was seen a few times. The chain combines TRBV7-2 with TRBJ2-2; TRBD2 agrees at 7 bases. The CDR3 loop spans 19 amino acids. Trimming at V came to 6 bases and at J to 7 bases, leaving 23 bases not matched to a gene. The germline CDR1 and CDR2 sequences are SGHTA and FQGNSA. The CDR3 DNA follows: TGTGCCAGCAGTTTTGCCCATGGACGGCACGGCGGGAGAGTCGGGGAGCTGTTTTTT. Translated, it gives CASSFAHGRHGGRVGELFF. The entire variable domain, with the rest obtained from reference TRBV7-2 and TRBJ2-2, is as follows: GAGVSQSPSNKVTEKGKDVELRCDPISGHTALYWYRQSLGQGLEFLIYFQGNSAPDKSGLPSDRFSAERTGGSVSTLTIQRTQQEDSAVYLCASSFAHGRHGGRVGELFFGEGSRLTVL.

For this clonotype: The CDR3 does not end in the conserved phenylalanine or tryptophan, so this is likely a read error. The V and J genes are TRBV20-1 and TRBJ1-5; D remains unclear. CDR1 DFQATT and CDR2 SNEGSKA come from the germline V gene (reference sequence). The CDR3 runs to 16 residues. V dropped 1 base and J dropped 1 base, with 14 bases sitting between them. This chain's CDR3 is CSARVPGRRSNQPQHS. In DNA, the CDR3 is TGCAGTGCTAGAGTTCCGGGAAGAAGGAGCAATCAGCCCCAGCATTCT.

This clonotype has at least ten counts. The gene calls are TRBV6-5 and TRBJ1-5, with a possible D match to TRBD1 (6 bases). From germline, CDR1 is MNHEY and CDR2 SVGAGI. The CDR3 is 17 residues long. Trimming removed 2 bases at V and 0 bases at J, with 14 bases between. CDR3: CASSYRGGGLSNQPQHF. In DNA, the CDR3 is TGTGCCAGCAGTTACAGGGGAGGGGGTCTTAGCAATCAGCCCCAGCATTTT.

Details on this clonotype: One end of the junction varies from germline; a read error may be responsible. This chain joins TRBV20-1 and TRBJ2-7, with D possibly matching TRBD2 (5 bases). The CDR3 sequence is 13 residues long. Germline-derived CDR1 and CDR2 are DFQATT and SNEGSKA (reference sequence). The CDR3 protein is CSVEGAFSYQQYF. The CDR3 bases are TGCAGTGTTGAGGGCGCGTTCTCCTACCAGCAGTACTTC.

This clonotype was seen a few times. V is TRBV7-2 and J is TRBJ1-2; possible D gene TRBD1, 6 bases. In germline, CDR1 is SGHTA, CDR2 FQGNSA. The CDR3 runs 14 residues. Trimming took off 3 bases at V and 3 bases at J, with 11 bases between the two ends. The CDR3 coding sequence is TGTGCCAGCAGCTTCGACAGGCGGTACTATGGCTACACCTTC. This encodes CASSFDRRYYGYTF.

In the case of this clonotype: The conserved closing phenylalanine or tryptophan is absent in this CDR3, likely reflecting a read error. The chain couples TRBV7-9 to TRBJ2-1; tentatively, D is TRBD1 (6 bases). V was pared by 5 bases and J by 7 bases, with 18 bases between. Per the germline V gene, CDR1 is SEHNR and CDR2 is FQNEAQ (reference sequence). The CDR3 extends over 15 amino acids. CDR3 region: CASSHTWPTGNEQFL. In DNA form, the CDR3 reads TGTGCCAGCAGCCATACTTGGCCGACAGGTAATGAGCAGTTCCTC.

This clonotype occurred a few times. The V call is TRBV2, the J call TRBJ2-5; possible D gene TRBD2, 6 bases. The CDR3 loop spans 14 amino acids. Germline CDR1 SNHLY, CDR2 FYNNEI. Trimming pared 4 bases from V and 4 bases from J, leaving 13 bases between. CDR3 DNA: TGTGCCAGCAGTGTCGAGACTAGGGGAGAGACCCAGTACTTC. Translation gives CASSVETRGETQYF. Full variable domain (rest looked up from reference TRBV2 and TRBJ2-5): EPEVTQTPSHQVTQMGQEVILRCVPISNHLYFYWYRQILGQKVEFLVSFYNNEISEKSEIFDDQFSVERPDGSNFTLKIRSTKLEDSAMYFCASSVETRGETQYFGPGTRLLVL.

CDR3 sequence reads: CASSQTMAAGQETQYF. The CDR3 DNA follows: TGTGCCAGCAGCCAGACGATGGCAGCGGGGCAAGAGACCCAGTACTTC. The gene calls are TRBV6-1 and TRBJ2-5; 7 bases match TRBD2. V dropped 6 bases and J dropped 2; count of bases not matched to a gene: 12. The V gene's germline CDR1 is MNHNS and CDR2 SASEGT. There are 16 residues in the CDR3.

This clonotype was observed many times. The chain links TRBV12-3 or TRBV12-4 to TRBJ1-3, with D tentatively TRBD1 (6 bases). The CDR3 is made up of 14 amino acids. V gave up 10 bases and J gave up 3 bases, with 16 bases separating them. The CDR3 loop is CANKGDIIGNTIYF. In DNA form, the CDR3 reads TGTGCCAACAAAGGGGACATTATTGGAAACACCATATATTTT.

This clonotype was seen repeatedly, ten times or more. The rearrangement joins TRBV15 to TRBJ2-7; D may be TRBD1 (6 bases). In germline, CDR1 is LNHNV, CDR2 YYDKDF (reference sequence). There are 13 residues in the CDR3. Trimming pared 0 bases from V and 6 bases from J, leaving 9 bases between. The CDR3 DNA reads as TGTGCCACCAGCAGAGATCACAGGGCCGAGCAGTACTTC. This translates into CATSRDHRAEQYF.

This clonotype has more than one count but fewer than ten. The DNA of the CDR3 is TGTGCCAGCAGTTTTGGGACAGCGGGCACAGATACGCAGTATTTT. Amino acids: CASSFGTAGTDTQYF. The chain recombines TRBV12-3 or TRBV12-4 with TRBJ2-3; 7 bases line up with TRBD1. V lost 3 bases, J lost 1 base, and 4 bases stayed unmatched. The CDR3 sequence is 15 residues long.